A single sample gave rise to the 9 T cell receptor beta chains below, sequenced in a study of blood T cell repertoires in COVID-19. TCRdb keeps only in-frame clones here, not all; method: immunoSEQ multiplex PCR. The sample yields some 64,000 clones, around 76% seen once. The sequencing input was peripheral blood. The source is a human donor in a cohort sampled during active COVID-19.

This chain connects TRBV3-1 (or the pseudogene TRBV3-2) to TRBJ2-2, with D tentatively TRBD1 (5 bases). This CDR3 has 15 residues. The V gene lost 1 base and the J gene lost 5 bases, with 11 bases spanning the gap. Germline CDR1 LGHDT, CDR2 YNNKEL (reference sequence). CDR3 protein: CASSQVGAQTGELFF. The DNA of the CDR3 is TGTGCCAGCAGCCAAGTTGGGGCACAGACCGGGGAGCTGTTTTTT.

V usage is TRBV18 and J usage is TRBJ1-5; TRBD1 is a possible D gene (5 bases). This CDR3 is 14 amino acids long. The ends were cut back, 5 bases at V and 5 bases at J, with 13 bases in the middle. Per germline, CDR1 KGHSH and CDR2 LQKENI. CDR3 sequence (DNA): TGTGCCAGCTCATTATCGGGGGTGGATCAGCCCCAGCATTTT. The encoded protein is CASSLSGVDQPQHF.

The chain joins TRBV7-2 to TRBJ2-7; 8 positions agree with TRBD2. Germline lookup yields CDR1 SGHTA and CDR2 FQGNSA. The trim removed 3 bases at V and 3 bases at J, leaving 4 bases unmatched. This CDR3 spans 14 amino acids. CDR3 nucleotides: TGTGCCAGCAGCTTGAGCGGGGGTTTCTACGAGCAGTACTTC. As protein: CASSLSGGFYEQYF.

The chain uses TRBV7-8 and TRBJ1-1; D might be TRBD1 (6 bases). V was pared by 1 base and J by 2 bases, with 14 bases between. The CDR3 spans 16 residues. Germline V gene sequence: CDR1 SGHVS, CDR2 FQNEAQ. CDR3 DNA: TGTGCCAGCAGCTTAGGTATTCCAGGGGCAAACACTGAAGCTTTCTTT. Translated, it gives CASSLGIPGANTEAFF.

The gene calls are TRBV18 and TRBJ2-2; unclear D gene. Trimming cost V 5 bases and J 3 bases, with 4 bases left between them. The CDR3 sequence is 12 residues long. Germline-derived CDR1 and CDR2 are KGHSH and LQKENI. This CDR3 reads CASSSYTGELFF. CDR3 DNA: TGTGCCAGCTCATCATACACCGGGGAGCTGTTTTTT.

This clone appeared a few times. This rearrangement joins TRBV28 to TRBJ1-6; D remains unclear. The germline V gene has CDR1 MDHEN and CDR2 SYDVKM. V lost 2 bases, J lost 2 bases, and 7 bases lay in between. The CDR3 has 15 residues. The CDR3 sequence: CASSLEGTYNSPLHF. The CDR3 coding sequence is TGTGCCAGCAGTTTAGAGGGCACCTATAATTCACCCCTCCACTTT.

The V and J genes are TRBV7-2 and TRBJ1-3; D not certain. The CDR3 consists of 17 residues. Trimming shortened V by 0 bases and J by 3 bases, and 15 bases separated the two germline ends. Germline V CDR1 and CDR2: SGHTA, FQGNSA. CDR3 protein: CASSLALSRVGGNTIYF. DNA for the CDR3: TGTGCCAGCAGCTTAGCGCTCTCACGGGTTGGTGGAAACACCATATATTTT.

The rearrangement links TRBV5-1 to TRBJ2-2; D gene ambiguous. The germline V gene encodes CDR1 SGHRS and CDR2 YFSETQ. V lost 3 bases, J lost 0 bases, and 9 bases lay in between. CDR3 length: 15 residues. CDR3 bases: TGCGCCAGCAGCTCGCAGCGCGCGAACACCGGGGAGCTGTTTTTT. This sequence encodes CASSSQRANTGELFF.

The rearrangement joins TRBV5-1 to TRBJ2-1, with D tentatively TRBD2 (6 bases). Germline V gives CDR1 SGHRS, CDR2 YFSETQ. V lost 0 bases and J 9 bases, leaving 13 bases between the germline ends. The CDR3 length is 14 residues. The CDR3 here is CASSLARRGGEQFF. The CDR3 DNA follows: TGCGCCAGCAGCTTGGCCCGGAGGGGAGGTGAGCAGTTCTTC.